This TCR beta chain was captured in a study of blood T cell repertoires in COVID-19. This clone was seen a single time. The CDR3 has 13 amino acids. The germline V gene has CDR1 SGHAT and CDR2 FQNNGV. V was clipped by 2 bases and J by 1 base, with 5 bases between them. In the study's own analysis: The authors estimated nucleated cell counts from reference gene primer amplification. Assay used: immunoSEQ multiplex PCR; TCRdb lists only in-frame clones, some missing. V and J calls and clone size are given by that table; D and trimming were obtained from the DNA. The table has tens of thousands of clones, roughly 90% seen once.

Input material: peripheral blood. The gene calls are TRBV11-2 and TRBJ2-5, with D uncertain. The TCR was taken from a man aged 60 to 69 with acute or convalescent COVID-19. CDR3 in amino acids: CASSLTLQETQYF. Written as DNA, the CDR3 is TGTGCCAGCAGCTTAACTCTCCAAGAGACCCAGTACTTC.